These 3 T cell receptor beta chains share one sample of origin, sequenced in a study of CD8 T cells in Susac syndrome. With random hexamers, reverse transcription was performed on about 0.5 to 1 ug of RNA. TCRdb used MiXCR to reprocess the immunoSEQ multiplex PCR reads, holding one entry per CDR3 protein. The sample lists 40,000 to 55,000 distinct CDR3 sequences, roughly 93% occurring once. The sequenced sample was CD8+ T cells from PBMCs. The receptors come from a human donor with multiple sclerosis.

The rearrangement uses TRBV10-3 and TRBJ2-7; the D gene is possibly TRBD2 (6 bases). The CDR3 runs 12 residues. The germline gives CDR1 ENHRY, CDR2 SYGVKD. Trimming removed 6 bases at V and 6 bases at J, with 12 bases between. DNA for the CDR3: TGTGCCATCAGCGGTGGGGGAGGCGAGCAGTACTTC. Translating gives CAISGGGGEQYF.

This rearrangement joins TRBV28 to TRBJ2-1; the D is unclear. There are 15 residues in the CDR3. Per germline, CDR1 MDHEN and CDR2 SYDVKM. Trimming took off 2 bases at V and 3 bases at J, with 11 bases between the two ends. The CDR3 nucleotides are TGTGCCAGCAGTTTAGGCAGCCGTGTCTACAATGAGCAGTTCTTC. Protein sequence: CASSLGSRVYNEQFF.

This chain uses TRBV2 with TRBJ2-3; 9 nucleotides agree with TRBD2. This CDR3 has 16 residues. Germline V gene sequence: CDR1 SNHLY, CDR2 FYNNEI. V trimming: 0 bases; J trimming: 3 bases; junction bases outside the gene matches: 4. CDR3 nucleotide sequence: TGTGCCAGCAGTGAAGCGCTAGCGGGGCTTACAGATACGCAGTATTTT. It specifies CASSEALAGLTDTQYF. The entire variable domain, with the rest obtained from reference TRBV2 and TRBJ2-3, is as follows: EPEVTQTPSHQVTQMGQEVILRCVPISNHLYFYWYRQILGQKVEFLVSFYNNEISEKSEIFDDQFSVERPDGSNFTLKIRSTKLEDSAMYFCASSEALAGLTDTQYFGPGTRLTVL.